This T cell receptor beta chain was sequenced during a study of tissue T cells after allogeneic stem cell transplantation. TCRdb's copy holds only in-frame clones and misses some; the assay was immunoSEQ multiplex PCR. The data contain tens of thousands of clones, 92% of them seen just once; the ten biggest clones take up approximately 3.8%. From germline, CDR1 is MDHEN and CDR2 SYDVKM. The V end lost 6 bases, the J end lost 7 bases, and 19 bases lay between the germline ends. This CDR3 is 15 amino acids long. The V and J genes are TRBV28 and TRBJ1-5; D is ambiguous. The origin of this receptor is a woman aged 35 to 70 who later had graft-versus-host disease after an allogeneic stem cell transplant. This specimen was blood, taken before transplantation. CDR3 region: CASRLETWEGQPQHF. CDR3 DNA: TGTGCCAGCAGGCTGGAGACGTGGGAGGGCCAGCCCCAGCATTTT.